The clone carrying this T cell receptor (beta chain) came up a few times. Its antigen is currently unknown. With the library built for alpha chains, this beta chain is off target and its frequency is not meaningful. Germline assignment: CDR1 MNHEY and CDR2 SMNVEV (reference sequence). This CDR3 region has 15 residues. V was shortened by 4 bases and J by 7 bases, with 14 bases between the two germline ends. The entry originates in a study of spatial heterogeneity in lung cancer. Points from the study as a whole: Counts of expanded intratumoral alpha and beta TCRs tracked tumor mutation counts.

TCR cDNA molecules each had a unique molecular identifier. TCRdb fed the 5' RACE reads into MiXCR, producing one record per CDR3 protein. Among approximately 11,000 distinct CDR3 sequences listed, around 7.9% were seen once. Described time point: sample taken at primary tumor resection. The clonotype comes from a female donor with early-stage non-small cell lung cancer. The chain carries TRBV27 and TRBJ1-6, with TRBD1 as a possible D gene (6 bases). This sample comprised lung tumor tissue, obtained at surgery. The CDR3 loop reads CASSSGQSKNSPLHF. The DNA for the CDR3 is TGTGCCAGCAGTTCTGGACAGAGTAAAAATTCACCCCTCCACTTT.